The 23 T cell receptor beta chains given below trace back to one sample, sequenced in a study of blood T cells in healthy people across ages. The authors ran a second PCR of about 6 to 11 cycles using a sample-barcoded 5' primer and a J-beta primer mix. From the 5' RACE reads, TCRdb called clonotypes with MiXCR, one entry per CDR3 protein. The table records approximately 670,000 distinct CDR3 sequences, 40% to 45% of them present only once. Sequencing was carried out using blood. Receptor source: a man older than 75 in good health.

A few counts support this clonotype. The CDR3 DNA is TGTGCCAGCAGCGTAGAACCGGGGAACACTGAAGCTTTCTTT. This encodes CASSVEPGNTEAFF. The genes are TRBV9 and TRBJ1-1; no clear D gene. This CDR3 is 14 amino acids long. From germline, CDR1 is SGDLS and CDR2 YYNGEE. Deletions cut 0 bases from V and 1 base from J, with 7 bases between.

The V gene is TRBV7-8, the J gene TRBJ2-1; 7 nucleotides match TRBD2. This CDR3 has 15 amino acids. Germline V gene sequence: CDR1 SGHVS, CDR2 FQNEAQ. Trimming took 5 bases from V and 1 from J; bases not matched to a gene: 5. The CDR3 is CASSTWEGSYNEQFF. CDR3 in DNA: TGTGCCAGCAGCACATGGGAGGGGTCCTACAATGAGCAGTTCTTC. Looking up the rest from reference TRBV7-8 and TRBJ2-1 gives the full variable domain: GAGVSQSPRYKVAKRGQDVALRCDPISGHVSLFWYQQALGQGPEFLTYFQNEAQLDKSGLPSDRFFAERPEGSVSTLKIQRTQQEDSAVYLCASSTWEGSYNEQFFGPGTRLTVL.

In the case of this clonotype: It may be a read error: a sequence one base away is much more abundant. The chain couples TRBV28 to TRBJ2-5; D unresolved. CDR1 MDHEN and CDR2 SYDVKM come from the germline V gene. V lost 3 bases, J lost 11 bases, and 10 bases lay in between. This CDR3 has 11 amino acids. The CDR3 nucleotides are TGTGCCAGCAGTTTTAGTCTGAAGCAGTACTTC. Residues: CASSFSLKQYF.

The chain recombines TRBV2 with TRBJ1-5; D is undetermined. The CDR3 runs 13 residues. Per germline, CDR1 SNHLY and CDR2 FYNNEI. V was shortened by 3 bases and J by 3 bases, with 6 bases between the two germline ends. The CDR3 bases are TGTGCCAGCAGTGACAGGACCAATCAGCCCCAGCATTTT. Amino acids: CASSDRTNQPQHF.

This clonotype has just a few counts. One end of the junction varies from germline; a read error may be responsible. In DNA form, the CDR3 reads TGCAGTGCCAGAGTCACAGGGAGAGGCTATGGCTACACCTTC. As protein: CSARVTGRGYGYTF. V and J are TRBV20-1 and TRBJ1-2; possibly TRBD1 for D (6 bases). Germline loops: CDR1 DFQATT, CDR2 SNEGSKA (reference sequence). The length of the CDR3 is 14 residues.

The sample holds a few counts of this clonotype. The chain uses TRBV7-2 and TRBJ2-5; the D gene is possibly TRBD2 (6 bases). Germline-derived CDR1 and CDR2 are SGHTA and FQGNSA. The CDR3 length is 15 residues. V was shortened by 5 bases and J by 5 bases, with 18 bases between the two germline ends. This CDR3 reads CASSVTSPRGETQYF. In nucleotides, the CDR3 is TGTGCCAGCAGCGTTACTAGCCCCAGAGGCGAGACCCAGTACTTC.

The table lists this clonotype with a few counts. J is TRBJ2-7 and V is TRBV6-2 or TRBV6-3; D remains ambiguous. Germline V lookup: CDR1 MNHEY, CDR2 SVGEGT. V lost 10 bases and J lost 2, with 15 bases in between. The CDR3 is 13 residues long. CDR3 DNA: TGTGCCATCTGGACCTATGACGCCTACGAGCAGTACTTC. This encodes CAIWTYDAYEQYF.

This clonotype has more than one count but fewer than ten. The chain carries TRBV7-8 and TRBJ2-3; 10 nucleotides align to TRBD2. CDR1 is SGHVS, CDR2 FQNEAQ, per germline. V lost 0 bases, J lost 3 bases, and 0 bases stayed unmatched. The CDR3 totals 15 residues. CDR3 sequence (DNA): TGTGCCAGCAGCTTAGCGGGACTAGCGACAGATACGCAGTATTTT. It codes for CASSLAGLATDTQYF.

This chain uses TRBV3-1 with TRBJ2-5; 13 bases agree with TRBD2. The DNA end is more similar to TRBJ2-7, so the J call may be wrong. This CDR3 region has 16 residues. Per the germline V gene, CDR1 is LGHDT and CDR2 is YNNKEL (reference sequence). CDR3 DNA: TGTGCCAGCAGCCAGGGACTAGCGGGGAGGTACTACGAGCAGTACTTC. Translated, it gives CASSQGLAGRYYEQYF.

The chain joins TRBV7-9 to TRBJ1-1; TRBD1 matches 9 bases. V lost 5 bases to trimming and J lost 0 bases; unmatched junction nucleotides: 10. This CDR3 is built from 17 residues. The germline gives CDR1 SEHNR, CDR2 FQNEAQ (reference sequence). The CDR3 region is CASSETGGGGLNTEAFF. The DNA for the CDR3 is TGTGCCAGCAGCGAGACAGGGGGTGGGGGATTGAACACTGAAGCTTTCTTT. The entire variable domain, with the rest obtained from reference TRBV7-9 and TRBJ1-1, is as follows: DTGVSQNPRHKITKRGQNVTFRCDPISEHNRLYWYRQTLGQGPEFLTYFQNEAQLEKSRLLSDRFSAERPKGSFSTLEIQRTEQGDSAMYLCASSETGGGGLNTEAFFGQGTRLTVV.

This clonotype was counted ten times or more. The rearrangement uses TRBV12-3 or TRBV12-4 and TRBJ2-5; D is tentatively TRBD1 or TRBD2 (5 bases each). This CDR3 comprises 16 residues. V lost 3 bases to trimming and J lost 5 bases, with 19 bases between them. This CDR3 is CASSFSVGRESETQYF. In nucleotides, the CDR3 is TGTGCCAGCAGTTTTTCGGTCGGCAGGGAGTCCGAGACCCAGTACTTC.

As concerns this clonotype: Given a much more abundant clone one base away, this may be a read error. V usage is TRBV5-1 and J usage is TRBJ2-5; tentatively, D is TRBD1 or TRBD2 (5 bases each). CDR3 length: 15 residues. The germline V gene encodes CDR1 SGHRS and CDR2 YFSETQ. Written as DNA, the CDR3 is TGCGCCAGCAGCTTGATTCCAGTAAGGGGAGAGGCCCAGTACTTC. It translates to CASSLIPVRGEAQYF.

The chain recombines TRBV6-6 with TRBJ2-4; 14 bases fit TRBD2. The end of the DNA aligns better with TRBJ2-5, so the J call may be wrong. The CDR3 is 16 amino acids. CDR1 and CDR2 from the germline V gene are MNHNY and SVGAGI (reference sequence). CDR3 DNA sequence: TGTGCCAGCAGTACCATGACTAGCGGGAGGGGGGAGACCCAGTACTTC. It codes for CASSTMTSGRGETQYF.

This clonotype was observed at least ten times. The V and J genes are TRBV29-1 and TRBJ2-3, with 7 bases that match TRBD1. CDR3 length: 13 residues. Germline loops: CDR1 SQVTM, CDR2 ANQGSEA. V was pared by 7 bases and J by 6 bases, with 10 bases of the junction left unmatched. CDR3 coding DNA: TGCAGCGCCCGGACAGGCCCCAGGGATACGCAGTATTTT. Translating it yields CSARTGPRDTQYF.

The sample holds a few counts of this clonotype. The V call is TRBV29-1, the J call TRBJ1-5; tentatively, D is TRBD1 (6 bases). The CDR3 covers 14 residues. V was clipped by 4 bases and J by 1 base, with 11 bases between them. Germline V CDR1 and CDR2: SQVTM, ANQGSEA. The CDR3 loop is CSVAPGDSNQPQHF. CDR3 sequence (DNA): TGCAGCGTTGCCCCAGGGGACAGCAATCAGCCCCAGCATTTT.

J is TRBJ2-1 and V is TRBV18; 9 positions match TRBD1. CDR1 KGHSH and CDR2 LQKENI come from the germline V gene. J gave up 4 bases and V 4 bases, and 8 bases lay outside the gene matches. The CDR3 is made up of 16 amino acids. The CDR3 DNA sequence: TGTGCCAGCTCACAACAGACAGGGGGTTATTACAATGAGCAGTTCTTC. Protein product: CASSQQTGGYYNEQFF.

This clonotype turned up a few times. The chain links TRBV6-5 to TRBJ2-4; D might be TRBD2 (5 bases). Trimming took 5 bases from V and 1 from J, leaving 12 bases between them. The CDR3 contains 15 residues. Germline CDR1 and CDR2: MNHEY and SVGAGI. This CDR3 reads CASSRENRAKNIQYF. DNA of the CDR3: TGTGCCAGCAGTAGGGAGAATCGGGCCAAAAACATTCAGTACTTC.

This clonotype was seen ten or more times. The chain recombines TRBV27 with TRBJ2-1, with D possibly being TRBD2 (6 bases). CDR3 length equals 15 residues. V gave up 7 bases and J gave up 6 bases, with 19 bases separating them. The germline V gene encodes CDR1 MNHEY and CDR2 SMNVEV (reference sequence). The CDR3 protein is CASNRVAFGGNEQFF. In nucleotides, the CDR3 is TGTGCCAGCAACCGGGTCGCGTTCGGGGGCAATGAGCAGTTCTTC.

In its sample, this clonotype was seen many times. The chain carries TRBV28 and TRBJ2-1, with D possibly TRBD2 on 5 matching bases. The CDR3 is made up of 15 amino acids. Germline V gives CDR1 MDHEN, CDR2 SYDVKM. Trimming cost V 5 bases and J 8 bases, with 19 bases left between them. The CDR3 DNA reads TGTGCCAGCAGTCCCATCTGGAGCGGTATGCATGAGCAGTTCTTC. Its protein is CASSPIWSGMHEQFF.

The J gene is TRBJ2-5, the V gene TRBV7-2, with 10 bases lining up with TRBD2. The J call is uncertain, as TRBJ2-7 better fits the DNA end. CDR1 is SGHTA and CDR2 is FQGNSA in the germline V gene. This CDR3 is 15 amino acids long. The CDR3 loop reads CASSLKAGGPYEQYF. The CDR3 DNA follows: TGTGCCAGCAGCTTAAAAGCGGGAGGGCCCTACGAGCAGTACTTC.

In this sample, this clonotype turned up a few times. The chain uses TRBV5-4 and TRBJ2-1; tentatively, D is TRBD2 (7 bases). V lost 3 bases to trimming and J lost 5 bases, with 12 bases between them. CDR3 length equals 14 residues. Germline V gives CDR1 SGHNT, CDR2 YYREEE (reference sequence). CDR3 nucleotides: TGTGCCAGCAGCTCACGGGGGGCTGACAATGAGCAGTTCTTC. This translates into CASSSRGADNEQFF.

Note on this clonotype: At one of its ends the junction is not consistent with the germline gene, which may arise from a read error. This chain joins TRBV5-1 and TRBJ2-5; unclear D gene. Gene TRBJ2-7 matches the end of the DNA better, so the J call may be wrong. The CDR3 consists of 15 residues. The germline V gene encodes CDR1 SGHRS and CDR2 YFSETQ. The CDR3 loop reads CASSPYNDISSEQYF. CDR3 nucleotides: TGCGCCAGCAGCCCTTACAACGACATCTCCTCCGAGCAGTACTTC.

In the case of this clonotype: Relative to the germline gene, one junction end is altered; a read error may explain this. The chain recombines TRBV6-1 with TRBJ2-3; tentative D call: TRBD2 (6 bases). The CDR3 consists of 15 residues. In germline, CDR1 is MNHNS, CDR2 SASEGT. The CDR3 spells CASSEVGGNTYTQYF. Written as DNA, the CDR3 is TGTGCCAGCAGTGAAGTAGGAGGGAACACATATACGCAGTATTTT.